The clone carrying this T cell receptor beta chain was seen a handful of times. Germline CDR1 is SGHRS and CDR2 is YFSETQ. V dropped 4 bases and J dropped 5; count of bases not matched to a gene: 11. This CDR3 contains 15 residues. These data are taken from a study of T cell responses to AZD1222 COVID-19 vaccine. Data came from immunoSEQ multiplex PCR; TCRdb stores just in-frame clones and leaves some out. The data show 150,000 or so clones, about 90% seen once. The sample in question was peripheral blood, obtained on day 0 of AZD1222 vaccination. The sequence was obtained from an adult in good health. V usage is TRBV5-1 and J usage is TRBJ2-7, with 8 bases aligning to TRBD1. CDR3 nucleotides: TGCGCCAGCAGCCCCGGACAGGGAGAATGGGACGAGCAGTACTTC. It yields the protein CASSPGQGEWDEQYF.